This T cell receptor beta chain was sequenced in a study of regulatory T cells in long-lasting Graves disease (dated by TCRdb to the early 2020s). Regarding the research as a whole: Newly diagnosed Graves' disease patients had taken antithyroid drugs for less than 3 months. Patients with persistent Graves' disease were compared with patients with newly diagnosed Graves' disease using TCR sequencing and RNA sequencing of peripheral blood. A total of approximately 35 samples underwent TCR sequencing: some 13 from persistent and roughly 20 from newly diagnosed Graves' disease patients. The study was registered as a clinical trial and conducted in China.

Sequences MNHEY (CDR1) and SVGEGT (CDR2) are obtained from the germline V gene. V lost 5 bases and J lost 6 bases, and the count of bases not matched to a germline gene is 9. From the cysteine through the phenylalanine, the CDR3 covers 14 amino acids. Only the CDR3 DNA stays, 42 bases, in frame from base 1. The time point label of this sample denotes: newly diagnosed GD, antithyroid drugs for less than 3 months. RNA was extracted from PBMCs in TRIzol for both TCR sequencing and RNA sequencing. Graves' disease was diagnosed according to American Thyroid Association guidelines. Patients were recruited from an endocrinology department in Xi'an, China. Each patient gave approximately 8.8 milliliters of peripheral blood, collected in an EDTA anticoagulant tube. Ficoll Paque Plus density gradient separation was used to isolate PBMCs, and no further T cell sorting was performed. RNA quality was checked with an Agilent 2100 Bioanalyzer and agarose gel, and concentration with a NanoDrop 2000.

The sample holds a few counts of this clonotype. Its specific antigen is unknown. It has no much larger one-base neighbor in the sample; base qualities were not kept. Findings and caveats that apply to the study as a whole: Compared with newly diagnosed patients, persistent Graves' disease patients had lower TCR Shannon entropy and fewer highly expanded clones, which suggests clonal expansion. The small sample size was acknowledged by the authors as a limitation that may reduce accuracy. More public clonotypes were shared among persistent patients (around 3,000) than among newly diagnosed patients (approximately 930). Because the primary lesion, thyroid tissue, could not be accessed, the study looked at peripheral blood alone. Sequencing and analysis were limited to the TCR beta chain. TRBV28, TRBJ1-2 and TRBJ2-5 were preferentially used in persistent disease, while TRBV20-1 and TRBJ2-1 were favored in newly diagnosed disease.

Library generation was performed with multiplex PCR. TCRdb names Illumina HiSeq 4000 as the instrument used. iRepertoire HTBI primers and Arm-PCR amplification of CDR3 regions were used to construct TCR beta libraries. Gel purification was performed on PCR products prior to sequencing. The study's own analysis went as follows. Gene usage analysis of CDR3 amino acid clonotypes used the 55 to 80 TRBV and some 15 TRBJ segments found across samples. COPE and FqMerger were used to merge the filtered high-quality paired reads into contigs. BLAST was used to align contigs to the IMGT TRBV, TRBD and TRBJ reference genes, and CDR3 was defined following IMGT. Clonotypes above 0.1% frequency were classified as highly expanded clones. Repertoire diversity was measured by Shannon entropy, and V-J evenness by the Gini coefficient. A clonotype found in more than one individual was treated as public. Through fastp at Q25 and MiXCR, TCRdb rebuilt clones from the public reads, retaining in-frame beta chains. Every CDR3 protein is listed once, alongside the most common genes and DNA of its rows. V and J calls and clone size were set by TCRdb, not the authors. The sample data list fewer than 550,000 distinct CDR3 sequences, and roughly 15% of these were observed just once. Roughly 23% of the sample is taken by the ten largest.

This same sample was also taken into another study, of T cells in Graves' hyperthyroidism and ophthalmopathy. The second publication reports: Graves' hyperthyroidism was defined as stable when no progression to ophthalmopathy occurred over 18 months of follow-up. The hyperthyroidism patients were between 18 and 65 years old and newly diagnosed, with a disease duration of less than 2 months. Patients with uncontrolled infections, other autoimmune diseases, pregnancy or lactation were excluded. Clinical symptoms, serum thyroxine and TRAb, thyroid ultrasound, and orbital computed tomography formed the basis for the diagnoses. The TCR CDR3 was subjected to a first round of RT-PCR using the HTBI primer set and the Qiagen OneStep RT-PCR kit. Most expanded thyroid clonotypes (frequency above 0.001) were also detected in blood, suggesting blood repertoires may reflect thyroid immune responses. A 13 V-J signature model separated ophthalmopathy from stable hyperthyroidism, with around 90% sensitivity and around 84% specificity in cross-validation and 80%/75% in testing. In validation, progression to ophthalmopathy was predicted by the model with almost 71% sensitivity and roughly 76% specificity, a median of around 5.9 months before onset. TCR V-J signatures able to tell the groups apart were searched for in a discovery cohort of some 100 patients, of whom more than 40 had Graves' ophthalmopathy and 57 had stable Graves' hyperthyroidism. An independent validation cohort of around 19 hyperthyroidism patients and 17 patients who later progressed to ophthalmopathy tested prospective prediction of ophthalmopathy. The approximately 95 discovery patients were divided at random into training and test sets in a 7:3 ratio. Thyroid tissue and blood T-cell repertoires from about 6 Graves' hyperthyroidism patients were also compared in the study. Once sampling was done, hyperthyroidism patients were given methimazole at a starting dose of 30 mg daily, whereas ophthalmopathy patients were given high-dose intravenous methylprednisolone. Libraries were constructed in a second round of multiplex PCR, after which size selection and purification were performed. Paired-end sequencing of the libraries was performed with 100 bp reads on an Illumina HiSeq2000. SOAPnuke was used to process the raw data, throwing out any read that contained adapters or uncalled bases, had a mean Phred below 15, or lacked an exact constant-primer or identifier match. COPE v1.2.5 was used to merge high-quality paired reads, and clonotypes were defined as unique nucleotide sequences. MiTCR v1.1 was used to align the clonotypes against IMGT TRBV, TRBD and TRBJ reference segments. The analysis was restricted to V-J combinations with a frequency above 0.0001, which together covered about 99% of the repertoires. A TCS score was defined as the ratio between F50 (clonal expansion) and ExV (chaos), using BLOSUM62-based TCRdist between CDR3 peptides within each V-J. Welch's t-statistics and random forest reduced roughly 540 V-J features to 13, which were used in a naive Bayes classifier (R e1071). Sample size was not statistically predetermined, and blinding of investigators to group allocation was not performed. The paper describes TCR Vbeta CDR3 sequencing of around 140 peripheral blood samples, made up of 43 ophthalmopathy patients, some 76 hyperthyroidism patients and about 17 progressor patients.

The chain links TRBV6-2 or TRBV6-3 with TRBJ1-2; 7 nucleotides in the junction match TRBD1. Sequenced here: peripheral blood mononuclear cells (PBMCs), sampled at new diagnosis, from a patient treated with antithyroid drugs. This receptor was identified in a woman under 30 with Graves disease. Donor details come from another sample of the same person, matched by shared clones. The CDR3 protein sequence reads: CASSTQGVGNGYTF. DNA sequence: TGTGCCAGCAGTACCCAGGGGGTAGGGAATGGCTACACCTTC.